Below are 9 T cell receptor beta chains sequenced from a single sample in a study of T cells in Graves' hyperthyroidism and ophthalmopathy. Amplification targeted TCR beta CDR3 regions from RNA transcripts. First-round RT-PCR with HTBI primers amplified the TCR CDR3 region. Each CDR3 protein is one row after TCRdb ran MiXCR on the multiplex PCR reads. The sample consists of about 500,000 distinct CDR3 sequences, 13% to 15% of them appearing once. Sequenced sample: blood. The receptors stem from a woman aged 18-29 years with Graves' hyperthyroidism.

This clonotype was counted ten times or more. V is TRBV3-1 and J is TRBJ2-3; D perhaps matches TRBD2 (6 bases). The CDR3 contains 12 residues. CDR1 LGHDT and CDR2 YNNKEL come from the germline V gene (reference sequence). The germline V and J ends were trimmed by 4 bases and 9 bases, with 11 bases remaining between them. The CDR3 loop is CASSLRDLTQYF. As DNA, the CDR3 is TGTGCCAGCAGCCTCCGGGACTTAACGCAGTATTTT.

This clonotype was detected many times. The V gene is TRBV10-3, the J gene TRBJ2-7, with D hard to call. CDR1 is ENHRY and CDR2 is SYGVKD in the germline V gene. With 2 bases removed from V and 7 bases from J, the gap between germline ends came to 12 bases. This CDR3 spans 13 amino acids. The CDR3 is CAISEPTPKEQYF. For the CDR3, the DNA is TGTGCCATCAGTGAGCCGACTCCTAAGGAGCAGTACTTC.

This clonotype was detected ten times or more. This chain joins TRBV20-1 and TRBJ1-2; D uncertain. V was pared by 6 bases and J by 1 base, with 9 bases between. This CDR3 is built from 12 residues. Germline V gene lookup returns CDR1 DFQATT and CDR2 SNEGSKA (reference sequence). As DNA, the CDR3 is TGCAGTGCAAGCCCATATAACTATGGCTACACCTTC. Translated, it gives CSASPYNYGYTF.

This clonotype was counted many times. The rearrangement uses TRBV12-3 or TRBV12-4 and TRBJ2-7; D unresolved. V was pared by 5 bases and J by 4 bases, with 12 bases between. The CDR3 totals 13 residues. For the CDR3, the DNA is TGTGCCAGCAGTACAACGTACTTTTACGAGCAGTACTTC. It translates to CASSTTYFYEQYF.

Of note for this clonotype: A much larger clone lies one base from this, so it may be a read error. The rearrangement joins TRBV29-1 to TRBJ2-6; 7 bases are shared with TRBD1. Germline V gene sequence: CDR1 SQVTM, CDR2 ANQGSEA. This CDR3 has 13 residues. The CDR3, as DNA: TGCAGCGTCCTACCTACAGGGGCCAACGTCCCGACTTTC. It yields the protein CSVLPTGANVPTF. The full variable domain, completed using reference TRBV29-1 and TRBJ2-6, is SAVISQKPSRDICQRGTSLTIQCQVDSQVTMMFWYRQQPGQSLTLIATANQGSEATYESGFVIDKFPISRPNLTFSTLTVSNMSPEDSSIYLCSVLPTGANVPTFGAGSRLTVL.

Here the CDR3 DNA reads TGTGCCAGTCTTCCAAAGGGAGGGCCTGGGGCCAACGTCCTGACTTTC. This encodes CASLPKGGPGANVLTF. The V call is TRBV19, the J call TRBJ2-6, with 7 bases fitting TRBD2. The CDR3 length is 16 residues. The germline gives CDR1 LNHDA, CDR2 SQIVND (reference sequence). The trim removed 8 bases at V and 2 bases at J, leaving 9 bases unmatched.

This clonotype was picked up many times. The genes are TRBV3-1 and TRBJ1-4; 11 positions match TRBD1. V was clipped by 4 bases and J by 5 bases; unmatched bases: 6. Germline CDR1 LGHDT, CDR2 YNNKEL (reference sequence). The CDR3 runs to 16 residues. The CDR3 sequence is CASSRMDRGRNEKLFF. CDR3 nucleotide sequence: TGTGCCAGCAGCCGAATGGACAGGGGGCGAAATGAAAAACTGTTTTTT.

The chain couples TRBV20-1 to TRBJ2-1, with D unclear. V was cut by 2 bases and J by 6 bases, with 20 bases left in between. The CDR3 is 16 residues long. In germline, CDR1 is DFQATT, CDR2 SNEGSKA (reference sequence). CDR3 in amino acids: CSARRVIRDVRNEQFF. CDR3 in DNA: TGCAGTGCTAGAAGGGTCATCAGAGACGTGCGCAATGAGCAGTTCTTC.

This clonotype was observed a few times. CDR3 in amino acids: CASSPEGNTIYF. CDR3 DNA sequence: TGTGCCAGCTCACCAGAGGGAAACACCATATATTTT. The chain employs TRBV18 and TRBJ1-3; D gene uncertain. Trimming cost V 2 bases and J 4 bases, with 3 bases left between them. The CDR3 covers 12 residues. Germline V CDR1 and CDR2: KGHSH, LQKENI.